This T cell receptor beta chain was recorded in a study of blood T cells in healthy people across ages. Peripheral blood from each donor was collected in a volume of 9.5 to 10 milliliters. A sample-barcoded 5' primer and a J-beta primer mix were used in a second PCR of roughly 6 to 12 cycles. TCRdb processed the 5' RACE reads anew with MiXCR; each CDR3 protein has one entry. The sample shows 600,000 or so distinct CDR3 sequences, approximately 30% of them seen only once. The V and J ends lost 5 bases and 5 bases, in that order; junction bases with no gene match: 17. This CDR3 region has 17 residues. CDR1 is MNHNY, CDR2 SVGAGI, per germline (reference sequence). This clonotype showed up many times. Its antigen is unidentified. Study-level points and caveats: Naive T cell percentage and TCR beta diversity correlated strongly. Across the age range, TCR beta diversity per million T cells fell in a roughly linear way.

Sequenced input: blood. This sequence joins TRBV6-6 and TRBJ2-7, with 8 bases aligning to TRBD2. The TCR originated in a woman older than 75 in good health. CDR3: CASSLHRAGALVHEQYF. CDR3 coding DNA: TGTGCCAGCAGTCTACATCGAGCGGGGGCCTTGGTCCACGAGCAGTACTTC.